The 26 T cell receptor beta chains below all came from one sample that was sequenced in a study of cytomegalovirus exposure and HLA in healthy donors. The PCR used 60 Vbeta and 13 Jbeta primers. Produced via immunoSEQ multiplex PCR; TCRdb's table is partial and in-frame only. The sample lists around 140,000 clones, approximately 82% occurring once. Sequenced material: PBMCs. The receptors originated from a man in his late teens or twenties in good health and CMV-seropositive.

The DNA for the CDR3 is TGTGCCAGTAGTTGGCAGAGCACAGATACGCAGTATTTT. This gives the protein CASSWQSTDTQYF. V gene TRBV19 combines with J gene TRBJ2-3; no reliable D call. The CDR3 covers 13 residues. Germline CDR1 reads LNHDA; CDR2 reads SQIVND (reference sequence). V lost 5 bases and J lost 0, with 6 bases in between.

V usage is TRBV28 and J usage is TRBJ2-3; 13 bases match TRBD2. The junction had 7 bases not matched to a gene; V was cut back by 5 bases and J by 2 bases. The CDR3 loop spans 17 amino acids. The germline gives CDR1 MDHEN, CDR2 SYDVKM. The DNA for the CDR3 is TGTGCCAGCAGTACCTCGACTAGCGGGAGGAACACAGATACGCAGTATTTT. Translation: CASSTSTSGRNTDTQYF.

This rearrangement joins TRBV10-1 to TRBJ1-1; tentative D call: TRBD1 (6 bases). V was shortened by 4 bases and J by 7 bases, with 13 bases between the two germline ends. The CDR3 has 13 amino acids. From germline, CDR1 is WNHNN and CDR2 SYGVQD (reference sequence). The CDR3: CASSGGGGGEAFF. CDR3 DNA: TGCGCCAGCAGTGGAGGTGGGGGCGGTGAAGCTTTCTTT.

The CDR3 DNA reads TGTGCCAGCAGCTTAATGACTGGATCGGATGAAAAACTGTTTTTT. It codes for CASSLMTGSDEKLFF. This sequence joins TRBV7-8 and TRBJ1-4; no clear D. Trimming took off 2 bases at V and 6 bases at J, with 13 bases between the two ends. The CDR3 is made up of 15 amino acids. CDR1 and CDR2 (germline): SGHVS, FQNEAQ.

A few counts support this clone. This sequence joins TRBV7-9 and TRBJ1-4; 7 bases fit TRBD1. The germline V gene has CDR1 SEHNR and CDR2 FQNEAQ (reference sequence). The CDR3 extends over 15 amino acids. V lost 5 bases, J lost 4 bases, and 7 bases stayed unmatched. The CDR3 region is CASSPPGQHNEKLFF. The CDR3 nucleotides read TGTGCCAGCAGCCCCCCGGGACAGCATAATGAAAAACTGTTTTTT.

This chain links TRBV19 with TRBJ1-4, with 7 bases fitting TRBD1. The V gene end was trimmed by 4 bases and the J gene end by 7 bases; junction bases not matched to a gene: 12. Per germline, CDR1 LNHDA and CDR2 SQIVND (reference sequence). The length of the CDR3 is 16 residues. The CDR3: CASSTTGAKGSEKLFF. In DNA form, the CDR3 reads TGTGCCAGTAGTACAACAGGGGCGAAAGGCTCTGAAAAACTGTTTTTT.

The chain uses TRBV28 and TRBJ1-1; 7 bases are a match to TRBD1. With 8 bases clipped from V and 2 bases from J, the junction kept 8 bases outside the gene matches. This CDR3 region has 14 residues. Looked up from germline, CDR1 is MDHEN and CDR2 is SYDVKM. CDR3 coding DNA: TGTGCCAGCCTGATTGGGACAGCAAACACTGAAGCTTTCTTT. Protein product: CASLIGTANTEAFF.

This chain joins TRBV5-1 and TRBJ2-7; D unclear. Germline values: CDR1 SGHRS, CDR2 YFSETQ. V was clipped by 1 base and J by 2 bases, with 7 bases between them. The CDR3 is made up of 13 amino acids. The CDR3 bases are TGCGCCAGCAGCTTGAACCGCGCCTACGAGCAGTACTTC. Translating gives CASSLNRAYEQYF.

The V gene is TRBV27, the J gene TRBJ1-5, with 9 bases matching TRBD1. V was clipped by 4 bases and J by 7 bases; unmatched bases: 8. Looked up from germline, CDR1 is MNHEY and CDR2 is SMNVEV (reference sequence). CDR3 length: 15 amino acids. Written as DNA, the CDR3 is TGTGCCAGCAGTTCGGGGACAGGGAATGTCCAGCCCCAGCATTTT. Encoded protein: CASSSGTGNVQPQHF.

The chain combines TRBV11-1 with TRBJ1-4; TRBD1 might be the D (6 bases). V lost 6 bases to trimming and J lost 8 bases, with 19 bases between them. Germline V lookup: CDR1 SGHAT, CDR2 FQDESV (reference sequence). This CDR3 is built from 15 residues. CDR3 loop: CASSSRQARVEKLFF. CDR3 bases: TGTGCCAGCAGTTCCAGACAGGCACGGGTGGAAAAACTGTTTTTT.

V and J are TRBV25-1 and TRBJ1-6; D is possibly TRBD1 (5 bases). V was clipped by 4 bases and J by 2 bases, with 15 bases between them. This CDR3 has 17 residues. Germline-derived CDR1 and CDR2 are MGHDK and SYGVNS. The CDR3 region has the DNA TGTGCCAGCAGTGCAAAAGGGGATATAACCTATAATTCACCCCTCCACTTT. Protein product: CASSAKGDITYNSPLHF.

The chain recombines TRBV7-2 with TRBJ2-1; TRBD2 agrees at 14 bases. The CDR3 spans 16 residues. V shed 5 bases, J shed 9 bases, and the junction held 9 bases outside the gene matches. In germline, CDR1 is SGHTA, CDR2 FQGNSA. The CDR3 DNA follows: TGTGCCAGCAGCATGACTAGCGGGAGGGCCATGGTTGAGCAGTTCTTC. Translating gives CASSMTSGRAMVEQFF.

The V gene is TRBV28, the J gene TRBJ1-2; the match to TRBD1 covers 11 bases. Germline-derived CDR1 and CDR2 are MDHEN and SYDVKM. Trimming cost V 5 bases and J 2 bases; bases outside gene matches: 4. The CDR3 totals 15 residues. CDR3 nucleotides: TGTGCCAGCAGTCTCCGGACAGGGGGCAACTATGGCTACACCTTC. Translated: CASSLRTGGNYGYTF.

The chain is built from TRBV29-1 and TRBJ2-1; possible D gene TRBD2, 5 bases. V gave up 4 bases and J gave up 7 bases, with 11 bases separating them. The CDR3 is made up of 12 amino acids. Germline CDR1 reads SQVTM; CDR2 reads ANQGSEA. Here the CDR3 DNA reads TGCAGCGTTGTCGAGGGAAGGAATGAGCAGTTCTTC. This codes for CSVVEGRNEQFF.

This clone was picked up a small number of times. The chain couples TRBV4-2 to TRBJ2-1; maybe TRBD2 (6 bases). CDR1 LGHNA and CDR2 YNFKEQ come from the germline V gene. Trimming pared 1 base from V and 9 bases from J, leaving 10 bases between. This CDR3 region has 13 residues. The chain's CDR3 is CASSQGGVAEQFF. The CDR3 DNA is TGTGCCAGCAGCCAAGGGGGGGTTGCTGAGCAGTTCTTC.

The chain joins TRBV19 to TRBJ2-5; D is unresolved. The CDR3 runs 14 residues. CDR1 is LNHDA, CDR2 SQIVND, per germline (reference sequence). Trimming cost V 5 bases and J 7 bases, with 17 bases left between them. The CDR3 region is CASSRRAELRTQYF. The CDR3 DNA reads TGTGCCAGTAGTCGCCGCGCGGAACTGAGGACCCAGTACTTC.

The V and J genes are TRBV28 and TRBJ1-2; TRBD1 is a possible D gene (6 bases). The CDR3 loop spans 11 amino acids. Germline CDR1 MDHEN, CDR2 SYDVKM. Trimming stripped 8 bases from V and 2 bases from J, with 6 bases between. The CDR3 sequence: CASGQNYGYTF. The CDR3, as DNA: TGTGCCAGCGGACAGAACTATGGCTACACCTTC.

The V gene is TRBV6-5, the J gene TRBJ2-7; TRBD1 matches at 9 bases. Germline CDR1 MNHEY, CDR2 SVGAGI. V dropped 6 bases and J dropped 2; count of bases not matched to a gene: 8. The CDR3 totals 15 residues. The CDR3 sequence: CASSSGQGLTYEQYF. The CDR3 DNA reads TGTGCCAGCAGCTCCGGACAGGGGCTCACCTACGAGCAGTACTTC.

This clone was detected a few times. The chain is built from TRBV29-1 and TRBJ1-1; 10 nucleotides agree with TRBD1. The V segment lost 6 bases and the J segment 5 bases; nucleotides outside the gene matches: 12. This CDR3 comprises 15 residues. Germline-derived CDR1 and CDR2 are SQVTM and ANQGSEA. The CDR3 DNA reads TGCAGCGTGGGGACAGGGGAAGGGGTCGCAACTGAAGCTTTCTTT. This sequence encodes CSVGTGEGVATEAFF.

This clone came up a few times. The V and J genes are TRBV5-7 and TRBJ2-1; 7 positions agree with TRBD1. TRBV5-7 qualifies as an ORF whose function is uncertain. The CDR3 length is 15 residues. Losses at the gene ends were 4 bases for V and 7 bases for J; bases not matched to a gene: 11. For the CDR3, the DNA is TGTGCCAGCAGCCAAGCTACCCGGGACAGAAATGAGCAGTTCTTC. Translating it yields CASSQATRDRNEQFF.

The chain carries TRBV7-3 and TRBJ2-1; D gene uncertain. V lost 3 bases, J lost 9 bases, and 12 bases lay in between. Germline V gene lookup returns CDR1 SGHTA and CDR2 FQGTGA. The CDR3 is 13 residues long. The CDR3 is CASSFPGSTEQFF. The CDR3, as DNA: TGTGCCAGCAGCTTTCCCGGTAGCACTGAGCAGTTCTTC. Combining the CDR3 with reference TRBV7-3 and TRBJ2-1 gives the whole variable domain GAGVSQTPSNKVTEKGKYVELRCDPISGHTALYWYRQSLGQGPEFLIYFQGTGAADDSGLPNDRFFAVRPEGSVSTLKIQRTERGDSAVYLCASSFPGSTEQFFGPGTRLTVL.

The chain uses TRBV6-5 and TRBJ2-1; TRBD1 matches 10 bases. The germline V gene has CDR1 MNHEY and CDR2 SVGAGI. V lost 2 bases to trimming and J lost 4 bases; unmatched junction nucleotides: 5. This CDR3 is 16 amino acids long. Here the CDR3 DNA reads TGTGCCAGCAGTTACACTAGGACAGGGGGTTACAATGAGCAGTTCTTC. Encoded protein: CASSYTRTGGYNEQFF.

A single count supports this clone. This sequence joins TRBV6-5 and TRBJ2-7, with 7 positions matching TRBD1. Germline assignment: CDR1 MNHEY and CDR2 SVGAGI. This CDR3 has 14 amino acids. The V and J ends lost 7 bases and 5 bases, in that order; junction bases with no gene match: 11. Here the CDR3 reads CASTRQGSTNEQYF. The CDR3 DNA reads TGTGCCAGCACCAGACAGGGTTCAACCAACGAGCAGTACTTC.

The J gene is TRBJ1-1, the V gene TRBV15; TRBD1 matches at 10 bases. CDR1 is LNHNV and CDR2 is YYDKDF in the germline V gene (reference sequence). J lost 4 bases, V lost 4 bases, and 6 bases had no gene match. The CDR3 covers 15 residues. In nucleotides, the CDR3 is TGTGCCACCAGCAACCGGGACAGGGGATTCACTGAAGCTTTCTTT. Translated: CATSNRDRGFTEAFF.

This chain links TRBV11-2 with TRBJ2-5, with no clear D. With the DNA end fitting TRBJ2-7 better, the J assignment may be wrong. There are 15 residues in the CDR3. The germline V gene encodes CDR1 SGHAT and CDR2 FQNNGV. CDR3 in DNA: TGTGCCAGCAGCCACCCCGACTTGAGGCCCTACGAGCAGTACTTC. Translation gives CASSHPDLRPYEQYF.

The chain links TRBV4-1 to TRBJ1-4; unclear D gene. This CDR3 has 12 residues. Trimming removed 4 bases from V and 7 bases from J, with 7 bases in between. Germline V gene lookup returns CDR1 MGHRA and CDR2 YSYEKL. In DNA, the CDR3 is TGCGCCAGCAGCCCTCCCTTTGAAAAACTGTTTTTT. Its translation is CASSPPFEKLFF.